The 28 T cell receptor beta chains presented below share a single source sample, sequenced in a study of control samples from healthy donors and cancer patients. Measured with immunoSEQ multiplex PCR; TCRdb has only the in-frame clones, and not every one. The sample has about 51,000 clones, roughly 90% seen once. The sample consisted of PBMCs. The receptors originated from a man aged 50-59 years with head and neck cancer.

The chain couples TRBV4-1 to TRBJ2-2; D possibly corresponds to TRBD1 (6 bases). Between the trimmed V and J ends, which lost 0 bases and 4 bases, there was a span of 18 bases. This CDR3 has 18 residues. The germline CDR1 and CDR2 sequences are MGHRA and YSYEKL. The CDR3 sequence: CASSQDRYQGKATGELFF. DNA of the CDR3: TGCGCCAGCAGCCAAGATCGGTACCAGGGGAAGGCCACCGGGGAGCTGTTTTTT.

The chain combines TRBV7-9 with TRBJ1-6; D is possibly TRBD1 (5 bases). Trimming shortened V by 0 bases and J by 3 bases, and 12 bases separated the two germline ends. The germline V gene has CDR1 SEHNR and CDR2 FQNEAQ (reference sequence). This CDR3 contains 17 residues. The CDR3: CASSLAAGRDYNSPLHF. The CDR3 nucleotides read TGTGCCAGCAGCTTAGCAGCGGGCAGGGACTATAATTCACCCCTCCACTTT. The whole variable domain, filled in from reference TRBV7-9 and TRBJ1-6, reads DTGVSQNPRHKITKRGQNVTFRCDPISEHNRLYWYRQTLGQGPEFLTYFQNEAQLEKSRLLSDRFSAERPKGSFSTLEIQRTEQGDSAMYLCASSLAAGRDYNSPLHFGNGTRLTVT.

The rearrangement links TRBV29-1 to TRBJ2-1, with TRBD1 matching 8 bases. The ends lost 1 base at V and 8 bases at J; junction bases unmatched: 4. This CDR3 is 13 amino acids long. From germline, CDR1 is SQVTM and CDR2 ANQGSEA. This CDR3 is CSVEGRGLDEQFF. CDR3 DNA: TGCAGCGTTGAAGGCAGGGGGCTGGATGAGCAGTTCTTC.

The chain couples TRBV28 to TRBJ2-7; 9 bases line up with TRBD2. The CDR3 is made up of 15 amino acids. From germline, CDR1 is MDHEN and CDR2 SYDVKM. The junction had 8 bases not matched to a gene; V was cut back by 1 base and J by 7 bases. The CDR3 DNA is TGTGCCAGCAGTTTATCTCTAGCGGGATTATTTGAGCAGTACTTC. It specifies CASSLSLAGLFEQYF. The variable domain in full, completed from reference TRBV28 and TRBJ2-7, reads DVKVTQSSRYLVKRTGEKVFLECVQDMDHENMFWYRQDPGLGLRLIYFSYDVKMKEKGDIPEGYSVSREKKERFSLILESASTNQTSMYLCASSLSLAGLFEQYFGPGTRLTVT.

V gene TRBV19 combines with J gene TRBJ2-7; 9 positions agree with TRBD2. This CDR3 region has 13 residues. Germline V gene sequence: CDR1 LNHDA, CDR2 SQIVND (reference sequence). Trimming removed 6 bases from V and 5 bases from J; junction bases left unmatched: 5. This chain's CDR3 is CASRSSGIHEQYF. CDR3 in DNA: TGTGCCAGTAGGTCTAGCGGGATCCACGAGCAGTACTTC.

The V call is TRBV7-2, the J call TRBJ2-7, with 8 bases aligning to TRBD1. CDR3 size: 13 residues. V trimming: 5 bases; J trimming: 5 bases; junction bases outside the gene matches: 5. CDR1 SGHTA and CDR2 FQGNSA come from the germline V gene. The CDR3 loop reads CASSRDRGHEQYF. DNA for the CDR3: TGTGCCAGCAGCCGCGACAGGGGCCACGAGCAGTACTTC.

J is TRBJ1-6 and V is TRBV10-3, with D unresolved. Germline loops: CDR1 ENHRY, CDR2 SYGVKD. This CDR3 spans 13 amino acids. Trimming took off 4 bases at V and 5 bases at J, with 6 bases between the two ends. For the CDR3, the DNA is TGTGCCATCAGTGTGGGAGATAATTCACCCCTCCACTTT. Its protein product is CAISVGDNSPLHF.

The chain links TRBV25-1 to TRBJ1-2; D is uncertain. The V and J ends lost 4 bases and 2 bases respectively, with 11 bases between them. Germline V gives CDR1 MGHDK, CDR2 SYGVNS. The CDR3 consists of 14 residues. The CDR3 loop reads CASSGPIWNYGYTF. The CDR3 region has the DNA TGTGCCAGCAGTGGCCCTATCTGGAACTATGGCTACACCTTC.

There are a few counts of this clone. A much bigger clone sits one base away, suggesting this may be a read error. The chain uses TRBV6-6 and TRBJ2-5; the D gene could be TRBD1 or TRBD2 (6 bases each). The CDR3 has 14 amino acids. V was trimmed by 5 bases and J by 7 bases, leaving 17 bases between them. The germline CDR1 and CDR2 sequences are MNHNY and SVGAGI (reference sequence). The CDR3 nucleotides read TGTGCCAGCAGTCGGGGCGGTGGGGGGCGGACCCAGTACTTC. Translated: CASSRGGGGRTQYF.

This clone has just one count. J is TRBJ2-7 and V is TRBV5-6; 9 bases line up with TRBD1. CDR3 size: 17 residues. CDR1 is SGHDT and CDR2 is YYEEEE in the germline V gene. The junction had 12 bases not matched to a gene; V was cut back by 4 bases and J by 1 base. CDR3 region: CASSKTGQGLISYEQYF. Here the CDR3 DNA reads TGTGCCAGCAGCAAGACGGGACAGGGACTAATTTCCTACGAGCAGTACTTC.

This CDR3 is CASSYTASGSLEQYF. DNA of the CDR3: TGTGCCAGCAGTTACACAGCTAGCGGGAGTCTCGAGCAGTACTTC. The rearrangement joins TRBV6-6 to TRBJ2-7; 10 bases are shared with TRBD2. Germline CDR1 and CDR2: MNHNY and SVGAGI (reference sequence). The CDR3 has 15 residues. With V trimmed by 2 bases and J by 6 bases, 7 bases remained unmatched.

The chain uses TRBV12-2 and TRBJ1-2; the table assigns TRBD1, which was not confirmed against the DNA. TRBV12-2 is assigned pseudogene status. The CDR3 has 16 residues. This CDR3 reads CASRTALTGYGYGYTF. CDR3 bases: TGTGCAAGTCGAACCGCCCTGACAGGGTATGGCTATGGCTACACCTTC.

This clone was picked up one time. V gene TRBV5-6 combines with J gene TRBJ1-5; D ambiguous. With 1 base removed from V and 0 bases from J, the gap between germline ends came to 8 bases. The V gene's germline CDR1 is SGHDT and CDR2 YYEEEE. This CDR3 contains 15 residues. The CDR3 nucleotides are TGTGCCAGCAGCTTGACACAATATAGCAATCAGCCCCAGCATTTT. It translates to CASSLTQYSNQPQHF. Together with reference TRBV5-6 and TRBJ1-5, the CDR3 gives the full variable domain: DAGVTQSPTHLIKTRGQQVTLRCSPKSGHDTVSWYQQALGQGPQFIFQYYEEEERQRGNFPDRFSGHQFPNYSSELNVNALLLGDSALYLCASSLTQYSNQPQHFGDGTRLSIL.

The J gene is TRBJ1-6, the V gene TRBV18; 7 bases map to TRBD1. This CDR3 is built from 15 residues. Germline CDR1 KGHSH, CDR2 LQKENI. The V gene end was trimmed by 4 bases and the J gene end by 7 bases; junction bases not matched to a gene: 7. This chain's CDR3 is CASSQGQTKNSPLHF. CDR3 nucleotides: TGTGCCAGCTCACAGGGACAGACTAAGAATTCACCCCTCCACTTT.

V is TRBV12-3 or TRBV12-4 and J is TRBJ2-7, with 8 bases fitting TRBD1. The V gene end was trimmed by 10 bases and the J gene end by 4 bases; junction bases not matched to a gene: 6. This CDR3 has 12 amino acids. Here the CDR3 DNA reads TGTGCCACCGGACAGGGTAGATACGAGCAGTACTTC. Translating it yields CATGQGRYEQYF.

Concerning this clone itself: The sample has other DNA sequences that encode this CDR3 too. This chain connects TRBV7-2 to TRBJ2-3, with 13 nucleotides matching TRBD2. CDR1 SGHTA and CDR2 FQGNSA come from the germline V gene. With V trimmed by 3 bases and J by 3 bases, 0 bases remained unmatched. There are 15 residues in the CDR3. In nucleotides, the CDR3 is TGTGCCAGCAGCTTGGGACTAGCGGGAACAGATACGCAGTATTTT. Protein: CASSLGLAGTDTQYF.

Points on this clone: This sample also contains other DNA sequences that code for the same CDR3. This chain links TRBV11-2 with TRBJ2-3; 8 positions match TRBD2. V gave up 1 base and J gave up 1 base; unmatched junction bases: 7. Germline V gives CDR1 SGHAT, CDR2 FQNNGV. This CDR3 comprises 17 residues. The CDR3 coding sequence is TGTGCCAGCAGCTTAGGAGTGGGGCGGGGGGGCACAGATACGCAGTATTTT. Protein product: CASSLGVGRGGTDTQYF. The full variable domain, with the rest looked up from reference TRBV11-2 and TRBJ2-3, is EAGVAQSPRYKIIEKRQSVAFWCNPISGHATLYWYQQILGQGPKLLIQFQNNGVVDDSQLPKDRFSAERLKGVDSTLKIQPAKLEDSAVYLCASSLGVGRGGTDTQYFGPGTRLTVL.

The chain employs TRBV10-2 and TRBJ2-5, with a possible D match to TRBD1 (6 bases). From germline, CDR1 is WSHSY and CDR2 SAAADI. With 6 bases removed from V and 1 base from J, the gap between germline ends came to 12 bases. The CDR3 covers 14 residues. CDR3 region: CASSPAGAQETQYF. The CDR3 nucleotides read TGCGCCAGCAGCCCGGCAGGGGCCCAAGAGACCCAGTACTTC.

The chain couples TRBV5-6 to TRBJ1-5; D is undetermined. The CDR3 runs 13 residues. Germline-derived CDR1 and CDR2 are SGHDT and YYEEEE. Trimming left V 1 base short and J 6 bases short, with 8 bases between. CDR3 in DNA: TGTGCCAGCAGCTTGCGTAGGGTTCAGCCCCAGCATTTT. Translated, it gives CASSLRRVQPQHF.

The chain has TRBV5-4 and TRBJ2-5; D possibly corresponds to TRBD1 (6 bases). There are 14 residues in the CDR3. CDR1 is SGHNT and CDR2 is YYREEE in the germline V gene (reference sequence). Between the trimmed V and J ends, which lost 4 bases and 2 bases, there was a span of 12 bases. In DNA, the CDR3 is TGTGCCAGCAGCACTCGACAGGCACAAGAGACCCAGTACTTC. Encoded protein: CASSTRQAQETQYF.

This chain's CDR3 is CASSRTGGQNTGELFF. The CDR3 coding sequence is TGTGCCAGCTCACGAACAGGGGGCCAGAACACCGGGGAGCTGTTTTTT. The chain links TRBV18 to TRBJ2-2; 9 bases align to TRBD1. This CDR3 is 16 amino acids long. Trimming cost V 4 bases and J 1 base; bases outside gene matches: 4. The germline gives CDR1 KGHSH, CDR2 LQKENI.

The chain recombines TRBV5-1 with TRBJ1-3, with D unresolved. From germline, CDR1 is SGHRS and CDR2 YFSETQ. Trimming took off 4 bases at V and 4 bases at J, with 12 bases between the two ends. The length of the CDR3 is 14 residues. The CDR3 spells CASSHGVAGNTIYF. The CDR3 DNA reads as TGCGCCAGCAGCCACGGGGTTGCCGGAAACACCATATATTTT. The full variable domain, its missing parts supplied by reference TRBV5-1 and TRBJ1-3, is KAGVTQTPRYLIKTRGQQVTLSCSPISGHRSVSWYQQTPGQGLQFLFEYFSETQRNKGNFPGRFSGRQFSNSRSEMNVSTLELGDSALYLCASSHGVAGNTIYFGEGSWLTVV.

The rearrangement uses TRBV9 and TRBJ2-1, with D unresolved. Between the trimmed V and J ends, which lost 2 bases and 7 bases, there was a span of 16 bases. The CDR3 contains 15 residues. Germline-derived CDR1 and CDR2 are SGDLS and YYNGEE. CDR3 sequence: CASSVIPSLWNEQFF. CDR3 coding DNA: TGTGCCAGCAGCGTCATTCCTAGTTTGTGGAATGAGCAGTTCTTC.

The chain has TRBV6-1 and TRBJ2-1; 8 nucleotides agree with TRBD2. The germline CDR1 and CDR2 sequences are MNHNS and SASEGT. J gave up 2 bases and V 7 bases, and 4 bases lay outside the gene matches. This CDR3 spans 14 amino acids. DNA of the CDR3: TGTGCCAGCAATCGGGGGGGGACCTACAATGAGCAGTTCTTC. This sequence encodes CASNRGGTYNEQFF.

This chain uses TRBV7-9 with TRBJ2-1, with D tentatively TRBD2 (5 bases). V lost 3 bases to trimming and J lost 0 bases, with 9 bases between them. The CDR3 sequence is 15 residues long. The germline V gene has CDR1 SEHNR and CDR2 FQNEAQ (reference sequence). Here the CDR3 reads CASSFDYHSYNEQFF. CDR3 DNA sequence: TGTGCCAGCAGCTTCGACTATCACTCCTACAATGAGCAGTTCTTC.

V gene TRBV10-1 combines with J gene TRBJ2-1, with 7 bases matching TRBD2. In germline, CDR1 is WNHNN, CDR2 SYGVQD (reference sequence). Germline trimming cut 6 bases from V and 2 bases from J; bases unmatched to any gene: 4. The CDR3 spans 14 residues. The CDR3 sequence is CASSPGTTYNEQFF. CDR3 coding DNA: TGCGCCAGCAGCCCCGGGACTACCTACAATGAGCAGTTCTTC.

The chain combines TRBV4-1 with TRBJ2-4; a weak D match, TRBD2 (6 bases). Between the trimmed V and J ends, which lost 4 bases and 1 base, there was a span of 11 bases. From germline, CDR1 is MGHRA and CDR2 YSYEKL. This CDR3 comprises 15 residues. The CDR3 nucleotides read TGCGCCAGCAGCCGGCTAGCGACGGCCAAAAACATTCAGTACTTC. This encodes CASSRLATAKNIQYF.

The chain employs TRBV7-9 and TRBJ2-7; tentatively, D is TRBD2 (7 bases). The V gene lost 1 base and the J gene lost 4 bases, with 17 bases spanning the gap. The CDR3 is made up of 16 amino acids. Germline CDR1 SEHNR, CDR2 FQNEAQ (reference sequence). CDR3 sequence: CASSLVSDSGTYEQYF. The CDR3 DNA reads TGTGCCAGCAGCTTAGTTTCGGACAGCGGGACTTACGAGCAGTACTTC.